Listed below are T cell receptor beta chains from one sample, sequenced in a study of T-cell memory formation after mild COVID-19. TCRdb reprocessed the 5' RACE reads with MiXCR, giving one entry per CDR3 protein. The profile shows hundreds of thousands of distinct CDR3 sequences, roughly a sixth of them singletons. The sample consisted of PBMCs or a T cell subset sorted from them (not recorded which). All receptors derive from a man between 18 and 29 years old who had mild COVID-19 (a few samples of this study predate the infection). Cell type and time point are not known. Both conserved end residues are part of each CDR3. Each record gives: D gene, CDR3 length, clone size, J gene, V gene, CDR3 DNA, CDR3 protein. A D gene is named only where the DNA matches it firmly. Expanded clones are given a class, and other clones once, few, many or no size at all.

d_call: .; cdr3_length: 14; clone_size: many; j_call: TRBJ2-5; v_call: TRBV7-2; cdr3_nt: TGTGCCAGCAGCTTAGGAGGAAGCCAAGAGACCCAGTACTTC; cdr3_aa: CASSLGGSQETQYF
d_call: .; cdr3_length: 13; clone_size: .; j_call: TRBJ2-1; v_call: TRBV5-1; cdr3_nt: TGCGCCAGCAGCTTGGGTCTCAGGGGAGAGCAGTTCTTC; cdr3_aa: CASSLGLRGEQFF
d_call: TRBD2; cdr3_length: 17; clone_size: many; j_call: TRBJ2-1; v_call: TRBV5-1; cdr3_nt: TGCGCCAGCAGCCTGGCCCGTCTAGCGGGGGGCCACAATGAGCAGTTCTTC; cdr3_aa: CASSLARLAGGHNEQFF
d_call: .; cdr3_length: 13; clone_size: .; j_call: TRBJ2-5; v_call: TRBV12-3/TRBV12-4; cdr3_nt: TGTGCCAGCAGTTGGGAAAACCAAGAGACCCAGTACTTC; cdr3_aa: CASSWENQETQYF
d_call: .; cdr3_length: 14; clone_size: .; j_call: TRBJ2-1; v_call: TRBV5-5; cdr3_nt: TGTGCCAGCAGCCCCCAGGGGCGAGACAATGAGCAGTTCTTC; cdr3_aa: CASSPQGRDNEQFF
d_call: .; cdr3_length: 13; clone_size: few; j_call: TRBJ2-3; v_call: TRBV19; cdr3_nt: TGTGCCAGTAGCAGCACCCCCGGACATACGCAGTATTTT; cdr3_aa: CASSSTPGHTQYF
d_call: .; cdr3_length: 16; clone_size: .; j_call: TRBJ2-1; v_call: TRBV9; cdr3_nt: TGTGCCAGCAGCGTAGCTACAGGACTCCACTACAATGAGCAGTTCTTC; cdr3_aa: CASSVATGLHYNEQFF
d_call: TRBD1; cdr3_length: 15; clone_size: .; j_call: TRBJ1-6; v_call: TRBV3-1; cdr3_nt: TGTGCCAGCAGCCACAGGGGGTCAACTAATTCACCCCTCCACTTT; cdr3_aa: CASSHRGSTNSPLHF
d_call: .; cdr3_length: 13; clone_size: few; j_call: TRBJ2-3; v_call: TRBV6-6; cdr3_nt: TGTGCCAGCAGTTACTCGAACGCAGATACGCAGTATTTT; cdr3_aa: CASSYSNADTQYF
d_call: .; cdr3_length: 15; clone_size: .; j_call: TRBJ1-5; v_call: TRBV4-1; cdr3_nt: TGCGCCAGCAGCCAGAGGGACATAAGCAATCAGCCCCAGCATTTT; cdr3_aa: CASSQRDISNQPQHF
d_call: .; cdr3_length: 14; clone_size: few; j_call: TRBJ1-6; v_call: TRBV15; cdr3_nt: TGTGCCACCTCCCCGCGGGCGGAAGGTTCACCCCTCCACTTT; cdr3_aa: CATSPRAEGSPLHF
d_call: .; cdr3_length: 14; clone_size: .; j_call: TRBJ1-2; v_call: TRBV20-1; cdr3_nt: TGCAGTGCCGCCGTATACAGTCCGGACTATGGCTACACCTTC; cdr3_aa: CSAAVYSPDYGYTF
d_call: TRBD1; cdr3_length: 12; clone_size: many; j_call: TRBJ2-7; v_call: TRBV18; cdr3_nt: TGTGCCAGCTCAGTCGACAGGGGCGAGCAGTACTTC; cdr3_aa: CASSVDRGEQYF
d_call: TRBD2; cdr3_length: 16; clone_size: .; j_call: TRBJ2-1; v_call: TRBV5-1; cdr3_nt: TGCGCCAGCAGCTTGGTTAGCGGGGGACTCCCGGGTGAGCAGTTCTTC; cdr3_aa: CASSLVSGGLPGEQFF
d_call: TRBD2; cdr3_length: 14; clone_size: few; j_call: TRBJ2-3; v_call: TRBV5-1; cdr3_nt: TGCGCCAGCAGCGAGACTAGCGGGGGAGGCACGCAGTATTTT; cdr3_aa: CASSETSGGGTQYF
d_call: .; cdr3_length: 13; clone_size: many; j_call: TRBJ1-6; v_call: TRBV6-2/TRBV6-3; cdr3_nt: TGTGCCAGCAGACCGGACATGCGTCTGACCCTCCACTTT; cdr3_aa: CASRPDMRLTLHF
d_call: .; cdr3_length: 13; clone_size: .; j_call: TRBJ1-1; v_call: TRBV5-1; cdr3_nt: TGCGCCAGCTCCCCAGTGGGTCGGACTGAAGCTTTCTTT; cdr3_aa: CASSPVGRTEAFF
d_call: .; cdr3_length: 13; clone_size: many; j_call: TRBJ1-6; v_call: TRBV30; cdr3_nt: TGTGCCTGGAGTAACTCCTATAATTCACCCCTCCACTTT; cdr3_aa: CAWSNSYNSPLHF
d_call: TRBD1; cdr3_length: 17; clone_size: .; j_call: TRBJ2-1; v_call: TRBV3-1; cdr3_nt: TGTGCCAGCAGCCAAGGGCTCAGGGGGAGCTCCTACAATGAGCAGTTCTTC; cdr3_aa: CASSQGLRGSSYNEQFF
d_call: .; cdr3_length: 13; clone_size: few; j_call: TRBJ1-5; v_call: TRBV6-2/TRBV6-3; cdr3_nt: TGTGCCAGCAGTTACCTGGGCAATCAGCCCCAGCATTTT; cdr3_aa: CASSYLGNQPQHF
d_call: .; cdr3_length: 15; clone_size: .; j_call: TRBJ2-7; v_call: TRBV6-5; cdr3_nt: TGTGCCAGCAGTTACCTACGTGGCGGGCCGTACGAGCAGTACTTC; cdr3_aa: CASSYLRGGPYEQYF
d_call: TRBD2; cdr3_length: 15; clone_size: .; j_call: TRBJ2-1; v_call: TRBV6-2/TRBV6-3; cdr3_nt: TGTGCCAGCAGCCGAGCGGGGGACGGCTACAATGAGCAGTTCTTC; cdr3_aa: CASSRAGDGYNEQFF
d_call: .; cdr3_length: 15; clone_size: few; j_call: TRBJ1-1; v_call: TRBV5-1; cdr3_nt: TGCGCCAGCAGCTGGGGGACTCTCCTGAGCACTGAAGCTTTCTTT; cdr3_aa: CASSWGTLLSTEAFF
d_call: TRBD1; cdr3_length: 16; clone_size: few; j_call: TRBJ1-1; v_call: TRBV4-3; cdr3_nt: TGCGCCAGCAGCCAAGGCGTGGGACAGGGGGATACTGAAGCTTTCTTT; cdr3_aa: CASSQGVGQGDTEAFF
d_call: TRBD2; cdr3_length: 15; clone_size: few; j_call: TRBJ2-2; v_call: TRBV5-1; cdr3_nt: TGCGCCAGCATTAAGACAGCGGGAGACACCGGGGAGCTGTTTTTT; cdr3_aa: CASIKTAGDTGELFF
d_call: .; cdr3_length: 14; clone_size: .; j_call: TRBJ2-7; v_call: TRBV7-2; cdr3_nt: TGTGCCAGCAGCTTAGCGCTTATCCGGGACGAGCAGTACTTC; cdr3_aa: CASSLALIRDEQYF
d_call: .; cdr3_length: 12; clone_size: few; j_call: TRBJ1-2; v_call: TRBV11-2; cdr3_nt: TGTGCCAGCAGCCAGATGGGCTATGGCTACACCTTC; cdr3_aa: CASSQMGYGYTF
d_call: TRBD1; cdr3_length: 16; clone_size: .; j_call: TRBJ1-2; v_call: TRBV4-1; cdr3_nt: TGCGCCAGCAGCCTTTCGGGACAGCCTAATTCTGGCGGCTACACCTTC; cdr3_aa: CASSLSGQPNSGGYTF
d_call: .; cdr3_length: 17; clone_size: few; j_call: TRBJ1-5; v_call: TRBV7-9; cdr3_nt: TGTGCCAGCAGCAGGGACACTCTGGGAGGGCGCAATCAGCCCCAGCATTTT; cdr3_aa: CASSRDTLGGRNQPQHF
d_call: .; cdr3_length: 15; clone_size: .; j_call: TRBJ1-5; v_call: TRBV2; cdr3_nt: TGTGCCAGCAAACGGGAGCAGTATAGCAATCAGCCCCAGCATTTT; cdr3_aa: CASKREQYSNQPQHF
d_call: TRBD1; cdr3_length: 13; clone_size: many; j_call: TRBJ2-7; v_call: TRBV15; cdr3_nt: TGTGCCACCAGCAGGGACAGGTCATCCGAGCAGTACTTC; cdr3_aa: CATSRDRSSEQYF
d_call: TRBD1; cdr3_length: 16; clone_size: .; j_call: TRBJ2-4; v_call: TRBV3-1; cdr3_nt: TGTGCCAGCAGCCTCGGGACAGGGATAGCCAAAAACATTCAGTACTTC; cdr3_aa: CASSLGTGIAKNIQYF
d_call: .; cdr3_length: 11; clone_size: .; j_call: TRBJ2-5; v_call: TRBV6-2/TRBV6-3; cdr3_nt: TGTGCCAGCGTTTCTATGGAGACCCAGTACTTC; cdr3_aa: CASVSMETQYF
d_call: .; cdr3_length: 13; clone_size: few; j_call: TRBJ1-2; v_call: TRBV20-1; cdr3_nt: TGCAGTGCCCAAAGGGCCGGGCTCTATGGCTACACCTTC; cdr3_aa: CSAQRAGLYGYTF
d_call: .; cdr3_length: 12; clone_size: .; j_call: TRBJ2-2; v_call: TRBV5-5; cdr3_nt: TGTGCCAGCAACTCAAACGCCGGGGAGCTGTTTTTT; cdr3_aa: CASNSNAGELFF
d_call: .; cdr3_length: 15; clone_size: once; j_call: TRBJ1-5; v_call: TRBV4-1; cdr3_nt: TGCGCCAGCAGCCAAGGTGGGGGCTTCGGGCAGCCCCAGCATTTT; cdr3_aa: CASSQGGGFGQPQHF
d_call: TRBD2; cdr3_length: 14; clone_size: few; j_call: TRBJ2-3; v_call: TRBV7-8; cdr3_nt: TGTGCCAGCAGCTCGACTAGCGGTGTGGATACGCAGTATTTT; cdr3_aa: CASSSTSGVDTQYF
d_call: .; cdr3_length: 18; clone_size: .; j_call: TRBJ2-3; v_call: TRBV20-1; cdr3_nt: TGCAGTGCCTCCCCGACTGCAGGGGCGCAGTGGGGCACAGATACGCAGTATTTT; cdr3_aa: CSASPTAGAQWGTDTQYF
d_call: .; cdr3_length: 17; clone_size: many; j_call: TRBJ2-5; v_call: TRBV7-9; cdr3_nt: TGTGCCAGCAGCCGCCAGGCCTGGGGTCGGGGCTTAGAGACCCAGTACTTC; cdr3_aa: CASSRQAWGRGLETQYF
d_call: .; cdr3_length: 13; clone_size: few; j_call: TRBJ1-1; v_call: TRBV11-2; cdr3_nt: TGTGCCAGCAGCTTAGATGTCGGGCGCGGAGCTTTCTTT; cdr3_aa: CASSLDVGRGAFF
d_call: .; cdr3_length: 14; clone_size: .; j_call: TRBJ1-4; v_call: TRBV10-3; cdr3_nt: TGTGCCATCAGTGAACGGGGGATTAATGAAAAACTGTTTTTT; cdr3_aa: CAISERGINEKLFF
d_call: TRBD1; cdr3_length: 15; clone_size: .; j_call: TRBJ2-5; v_call: TRBV7-2; cdr3_nt: TGTGCCAGCAGCTCCTACGCAGGGGGTGGGGAGACCCAGTACTTC; cdr3_aa: CASSSYAGGGETQYF
d_call: .; cdr3_length: 14; clone_size: .; j_call: TRBJ2-7; v_call: TRBV2; cdr3_nt: TGTGCCAGCAGGGCCCGCGGAGGGCTCTACGAGCAGTACTTC; cdr3_aa: CASRARGGLYEQYF
d_call: .; cdr3_length: 12; clone_size: .; j_call: TRBJ2-3; v_call: TRBV4-3; cdr3_nt: TGCGCCAGCAGCCAGAGTCCCGAGACGCAGTATTTT; cdr3_aa: CASSQSPETQYF
d_call: .; cdr3_length: 16; clone_size: few; j_call: TRBJ2-1; v_call: TRBV4-3; cdr3_nt: TGCGCCAGCAGCCAAGAGTTTCACGTTTCCTACAATGAGCAGTTCTTC; cdr3_aa: CASSQEFHVSYNEQFF
d_call: .; cdr3_length: 13; clone_size: many; j_call: TRBJ2-2; v_call: TRBV29-1; cdr3_nt: TGCAGCGTTAATGGGGCGGACACCGGGGAGCTGTTTTTT; cdr3_aa: CSVNGADTGELFF
d_call: .; cdr3_length: 14; clone_size: few; j_call: TRBJ2-2; v_call: TRBV4-1; cdr3_nt: TGCGCCAGCAGCCAAGAGTCCGTGGCCGGGGAGCTGTTTTTT; cdr3_aa: CASSQESVAGELFF
d_call: .; cdr3_length: 15; clone_size: .; j_call: TRBJ2-7; v_call: TRBV29-1; cdr3_nt: TGCAGCGTTGAAGATCGGCTTACGGGCAGTTACGAGCAGTACTTC; cdr3_aa: CSVEDRLTGSYEQYF
d_call: .; cdr3_length: 14; clone_size: .; j_call: TRBJ1-1; v_call: TRBV25-1; cdr3_nt: TGTGCCAGGAGGGCGGACAGCATGAACACTGAAGCTTTCTTT; cdr3_aa: CARRADSMNTEAFF
d_call: .; cdr3_length: 14; clone_size: few; j_call: TRBJ1-3; v_call: TRBV25-1; cdr3_nt: TGTGCCAGCAGTGAGGGGGGTCCTGGAAACACCATATATTTT; cdr3_aa: CASSEGGPGNTIYF
d_call: .; cdr3_length: 14; clone_size: .; j_call: TRBJ1-3; v_call: TRBV5-6; cdr3_nt: TGTGCCAGCACCCAAGGGACGACTGGAAACACCATATATTTT; cdr3_aa: CASTQGTTGNTIYF
d_call: .; cdr3_length: 15; clone_size: .; j_call: TRBJ2-2; v_call: TRBV3-1; cdr3_nt: TGTGCCAGCAGCCAAGCCCCACAGGGTTACGGGGAGCTGTTTTTT; cdr3_aa: CASSQAPQGYGELFF
d_call: .; cdr3_length: 16; clone_size: few; j_call: TRBJ1-1; v_call: TRBV20-1; cdr3_nt: TGCAGTGCTAGGGGGGGAACGGGCCGTGGGAACACTGAAGCTTTCTTT; cdr3_aa: CSARGGTGRGNTEAFF
d_call: .; cdr3_length: 13; clone_size: few; j_call: TRBJ1-2; v_call: TRBV9; cdr3_nt: TGTGCCAGCAGCGTACACTCAGGGGATGGCTACACCTTC; cdr3_aa: CASSVHSGDGYTF
d_call: .; cdr3_length: 14; clone_size: .; j_call: TRBJ2-7; v_call: TRBV2; cdr3_nt: TGTGCCAGCCGCTTCCGGAGGGACTCCTACGAGCAGTACTTC; cdr3_aa: CASRFRRDSYEQYF
d_call: .; cdr3_length: 14; clone_size: few; j_call: TRBJ1-1; v_call: TRBV5-1; cdr3_nt: TGCGCCAGCAGCTTGGCGCCACCGAACACTGAAGCTTTCTTT; cdr3_aa: CASSLAPPNTEAFF
d_call: .; cdr3_length: 16; clone_size: few; j_call: TRBJ1-1; v_call: TRBV12-3/TRBV12-4; cdr3_nt: TGTGCCAGCAGACCCCCAGGGTATGCTGGGTACACTGAAGCTTTCTTT; cdr3_aa: CASRPPGYAGYTEAFF
d_call: .; cdr3_length: 16; clone_size: .; j_call: TRBJ2-7; v_call: TRBV18; cdr3_nt: TGTGCCAGCTCACCTGCTCGCTCCGGGGGGCGGTACGAGCAGTACTTC; cdr3_aa: CASSPARSGGRYEQYF
d_call: TRBD1; cdr3_length: 13; clone_size: many; j_call: TRBJ1-1; v_call: TRBV12-3/TRBV12-4; cdr3_nt: TGTGCCAGCAGTTTACCAGGGGGGACTGAAGCTTTCTTT; cdr3_aa: CASSLPGGTEAFF